This entry lists 22 T cell receptor beta chains sequenced from one sample in a study of T-cell memory formation after mild COVID-19 (dated by TCRdb to the early 2020s). The library was obtained by 5' RACE. The sequencing machine was an Illumina NovaSeq 6000. The raw public data were reprocessed by TCRdb itself: fastp quality trimming at Q25, MiXCR clonotype calling, in-frame beta chains only. A single entry per CDR3 protein holds the most common genes and DNA from its merged rows. The sample yields about 470,000 distinct CDR3 sequences; roughly 25% were counted once. The ten most abundant clones make up approximately 12% of the sample. Sequencing input: PBMCs or a T cell subset sorted from them (not recorded which). The receptors were gathered from an adult woman who had mild COVID-19 (a few samples of this study predate the infection). The sample titles of this study are shuffled in the database, so cell type and time point are left out; the donor was told from shared clones.

The J gene is TRBJ2-1, the V gene TRBV5-1; the match to TRBD2 covers 8 bases. V shed 2 bases and J 3 bases; nucleotides not matched to a gene: 7. Germline V CDR1 and CDR2: SGHRS, YFSETQ. CDR3 length equals 16 residues. The CDR3 loop reads CASSFISGGIYNEQFF. The CDR3 DNA sequence: TGCGCCAGCAGCTTCATAAGCGGGGGAATCTACAATGAGCAGTTCTTC. The full variable domain, completed using reference TRBV5-1 and TRBJ2-1, is KAGVTQTPRYLIKTRGQQVTLSCSPISGHRSVSWYQQTPGQGLQFLFEYFSETQRNKGNFPGRFSGRQFSNSRSEMNVSTLELGDSALYLCASSFISGGIYNEQFFGPGTRLTVL.

This clonotype turned up a few times. The genes are TRBV20-1 and TRBJ1-6, with TRBD1 identical over 10 bases. CDR3 length equals 14 residues. Germline CDR1 is DFQATT and CDR2 is SNEGSKA (reference sequence). The CDR3 nucleotides are TGCAGCGTGAAGTACGGGACAGGGGATTCACCCCTCCACTTT. It codes for CSVKYGTGDSPLHF.

This chain joins TRBV20-1 and TRBJ2-2, with a weak D call TRBD2 (6 bases). The CDR3 consists of 17 residues. Germline CDR1 is DFQATT and CDR2 is SNEGSKA (reference sequence). Trimming removed 2 bases at V and 0 bases at J, with 16 bases between. The CDR3 DNA sequence: TGCAGTGCTAGATCAGCCGATAGCGGAGCGAACACCGGGGAGCTGTTTTTT. Amino acid sequence: CSARSADSGANTGELFF.

This clonotype was seen only a few times. V and J are TRBV4-1 and TRBJ1-1, with unresolved D. The V end was cut by 0 bases, the J end by 2 bases, with 16 bases between. The CDR3 sequence is 17 residues long. Germline V lookup: CDR1 MGHRA, CDR2 YSYEKL. CDR3 protein: CASSQDEKGGDNTEAFF. The CDR3 DNA follows: TGCGCCAGCAGCCAAGATGAAAAGGGCGGGGATAACACTGAAGCTTTCTTT.

This clonotype was recorded many times. This chain uses TRBV11-2 with TRBJ2-2, with D unclear. The germline CDR1 and CDR2 sequences are SGHAT and FQNNGV. This CDR3 is built from 13 residues. The V and J ends lost 0 bases and 2 bases respectively, with 1 base between them. The CDR3 nucleotides read TGTGCCAGCAGCTTAGACAACACCGGGGAGCTGTTTTTT. It specifies CASSLDNTGELFF.

This rearrangement joins TRBV5-1 to TRBJ2-3; TRBD1 matches at 9 bases. V dropped 0 bases and J dropped 14; count of bases not matched to a gene: 4. The CDR3 covers 12 residues. CDR1 and CDR2 from the germline V gene are SGHRS and YFSETQ. In DNA form, the CDR3 reads TGCGCCAGCAGCTTGGACAGGGGGCATCGGTATTTT. Translating gives CASSLDRGHRYF.

The V and J genes are TRBV10-3 and TRBJ2-7; D gene ambiguous. The CDR3 spans 13 residues. Per the germline V gene, CDR1 is ENHRY and CDR2 is SYGVKD. V gave up 5 bases and J gave up 5 bases, with 13 bases separating them. CDR3 protein: CAISKQDPNEQYF. The DNA of the CDR3 is TGTGCCATCAGTAAGCAGGATCCTAACGAGCAGTACTTC.

CDR3 loop: CASSYSSQLRIQPQHF. In nucleotides, the CDR3 is TGTGCCAGCAGTTACTCGAGCCAGCTACGAATTCAGCCCCAGCATTTT. This chain joins TRBV6-2 or TRBV6-3 and TRBJ1-5, with D unclear. The CDR3 length is 16 residues. Trimming cost V 0 bases and J 6 bases, with 15 bases left between them. Germline V gene lookup returns CDR1 MNHEY and CDR2 SVGEGT.

This clonotype was observed a few times. The rearrangement joins TRBV20-1 to TRBJ2-1; 9 bases align to TRBD1. The CDR3 has 19 amino acids. Germline V gene data show CDR1 as DFQATT and CDR2 as SNEGSKA (reference sequence). The junction had 15 bases not matched to a gene; V was cut back by 0 bases and J by 3 bases. In DNA, the CDR3 is TGCAGTGCTAGAGATCGGGGACAGGGCTTGGAAACATTCTACAATGAGCAGTTCTTC. Its translation is CSARDRGQGLETFYNEQFF.

The chain has TRBV11-3 and TRBJ2-3; the D gene is possibly TRBD2 (5 bases). CDR3 size: 15 residues. Trimming removed 1 base at V and 4 bases at J, with 12 bases between. Germline V gene sequence: CDR1 SGHNT, CDR2 YENEEA. The DNA for the CDR3 is TGTGCCAGCAGCTTAGTACTGGGAGTGGCAGATACGCAGTATTTT. Amino acid sequence: CASSLVLGVADTQYF.

DNA for the CDR3: TGCGCCAGCAGCCCAGGGACCGGGATCTACAATGAGCAGTTCTTC. Residues: CASSPGTGIYNEQFF. J is TRBJ2-1 and V is TRBV4-3; D possibly matches TRBD1 or TRBD2 (5 bases each). The V end lost 4 bases, the J end lost 3 bases, and 13 bases lay between the germline ends. Germline V gene lookup returns CDR1 LGHNA and CDR2 YSLEER. This CDR3 has 15 residues.

This clonotype appeared a few times. The chain links TRBV24-1 to TRBJ2-7, with D tentatively TRBD1 (5 bases). Germline values: CDR1 KGHDR, CDR2 SFDVKD. With 2 bases removed from V and 2 bases from J, the gap between germline ends came to 12 bases. The CDR3 totals 15 residues. CDR3 DNA sequence: TGTGCCACCAGTGATTCGAGGACATTGACCTACGAGCAGTACTTC. Translation: CATSDSRTLTYEQYF.

This clonotype was counted between two and nine times. V gene TRBV12-3 or TRBV12-4 combines with J gene TRBJ2-1; maybe TRBD2 (6 bases). V lost 4 bases, J lost 9 bases, and 19 bases lay in between. This CDR3 is built from 15 residues. CDR3 region: CASSSLADPRFEQFF. The CDR3 DNA reads TGTGCCAGCAGTTCCTTAGCGGACCCCAGGTTTGAGCAGTTCTTC.

The rearrangement links TRBV7-2 to TRBJ2-7; TRBD2 matches at 8 bases. Germline CDR1 and CDR2: SGHTA and FQGNSA. The CDR3 totals 14 residues. The V and J ends lost 5 bases and 2 bases, in that order; junction bases with no gene match: 5. The CDR3 loop reads CASSHSGTPYEQYF. CDR3 DNA sequence: TGTGCCAGCAGCCATAGCGGGACTCCCTACGAGCAGTACTTC.

The chain couples TRBV7-6 to TRBJ2-2; D is undetermined. The germline V gene has CDR1 SGHVS and CDR2 FNYEAQ. There are 13 residues in the CDR3. V was pared by 8 bases and J by 6 bases, with 13 bases between. This chain's CDR3 is CASGEERSGELFF. The CDR3 DNA reads TGTGCCAGCGGTGAGGAACGTTCCGGGGAGCTGTTTTTT.

The chain couples TRBV7-9 to TRBJ1-5, with unresolved D. V lost 9 bases and J lost 2, with 14 bases in between. The CDR3 sequence is 14 residues long. Germline CDR1 SEHNR, CDR2 FQNEAQ (reference sequence). In DNA form, the CDR3 reads TGTGCCAGTCAGGCCAAGGAAGGCAATCAGCCCCAGCATTTT. Encoded protein: CASQAKEGNQPQHF.

The gene calls are TRBV4-2 and TRBJ2-2; the D gene is possibly TRBD2 (6 bases). Germline V gives CDR1 LGHNA, CDR2 YNFKEQ. With 1 base removed from V and 5 bases from J, the gap between germline ends came to 11 bases. This CDR3 comprises 15 residues. The CDR3 loop reads CASSQGGMWTGELFF. CDR3 bases: TGTGCCAGCAGCCAAGGCGGGATGTGGACCGGGGAGCTGTTTTTT.

The chain couples TRBV12-3 or TRBV12-4 to TRBJ1-1; D unclear. Trimming left V 1 base short and J 4 bases short, with 13 bases between. There are 15 residues in the CDR3. CDR3 sequence reads: CASSLDHIGPTEAFF. As DNA, the CDR3 is TGTGCCAGCAGTTTAGACCACATAGGCCCCACTGAAGCTTTCTTT.

In this sample, this clonotype turned up a few times. The chain recombines TRBV3-1 with TRBJ1-2; D is perhaps TRBD1 (5 bases). V lost 4 bases, J lost 2 bases, and 14 bases lay in between. Germline lookup yields CDR1 LGHDT and CDR2 YNNKEL (reference sequence). CDR3 length equals 15 residues. Here the CDR3 reads CASSPEEGPNYGYTF. The CDR3 DNA reads TGTGCCAGCAGCCCGGAAGAGGGGCCGAACTATGGCTACACCTTC. The entire variable domain, with the rest obtained from reference TRBV3-1 and TRBJ1-2, is as follows: DTAVSQTPKYLVTQMGNDKSIKCEQNLGHDTMYWYKQDSKKFLKIMFSYNNKELIINETVPNRFSPKSPDKAHLNLHINSLELGDSAVYFCASSPEEGPNYGYTFGSGTRLTVV.

The sample holds a few counts of this clonotype. This chain links TRBV24-1 with TRBJ1-1; the match to TRBD1 covers 7 bases. The CDR3 loop spans 17 amino acids. Per the germline V gene, CDR1 is KGHDR and CDR2 is SFDVKD. The ends lost 2 bases at V and 1 base at J; junction bases unmatched: 9. This chain's CDR3 is CATSDSSRGIRNTEAFF. CDR3 nucleotide sequence: TGTGCCACCAGTGATTCAAGCAGGGGGATACGGAACACTGAAGCTTTCTTT.

The chain employs TRBV5-1 and TRBJ2-3, with D possibly being TRBD2 (6 bases). Germline lookup yields CDR1 SGHRS and CDR2 YFSETQ. The V end was cut by 3 bases, the J end by 7 bases, with 9 bases between. The CDR3 consists of 12 residues. The CDR3 spells CASSSGSNTQYF. DNA for the CDR3: TGCGCCAGCAGCTCCGGGAGTAATACGCAGTATTTT. Variable domain in full (rest from reference TRBV5-1 and TRBJ2-3): KAGVTQTPRYLIKTRGQQVTLSCSPISGHRSVSWYQQTPGQGLQFLFEYFSETQRNKGNFPGRFSGRQFSNSRSEMNVSTLELGDSALYLCASSSGSNTQYFGPGTRLTVL.

This clonotype showed up just a few times. This chain connects TRBV7-6 to TRBJ2-7; 12 bases align to TRBD1. This CDR3 contains 13 residues. After removal of 6 bases from V and 5 bases from J, the junction contained 2 bases not matched to a gene. Looked up from germline, CDR1 is SGHVS and CDR2 is FNYEAQ. CDR3 in DNA: TGTGCCAGCAGGGGACAGGGGGCCCACGAGCAGTACTTC. Its protein product is CASRGQGAHEQYF.